The rows below give T cell receptor beta chains drawn from one sample of a study of blood T cell repertoires in COVID-19. The repertoire was sequenced with immunoSEQ multiplex PCR; TCRdb's copy has only in-frame clones and lacks some. The repertoire has fewer than 300,000 clones, about 70% of them found once; the top ten carry 3% to 3.5%. The sample comprised peripheral blood. The origin of the receptors is a woman aged 80 or over with acute or convalescent COVID-19. Each CDR3 is given with its conserved first and last residue. A D gene is named only where the DNA matches it firmly. Clone sizes are given selectively: once, few, many, or a class where the clone is expanded.

V	J	size	D	DNA	CDR3
TRBV4-1	TRBJ1-4	-	TRBD1	TGCGCCAGCAGCCAACCCAGGGACAGGGTACCTAATGAAAAACTGTTTTTT	CASSQPRDRVPNEKLFF
TRBV14	TRBJ2-2	-	TRBD1	TGTGCCAGCAGCCAAGATATCCGACAGGGAGTAGTCGGGGAGCTGTTTTTT	CASSQDIRQGVVGELFF
TRBV5-1	TRBJ2-7	-	-	TGCGCCAGCAGGGTTCGGGAGACTAGCGAGCAGTACTTC	CASRVRETSEQYF
TRBV7-3	TRBJ1-2	-	TRBD1	TGTGCCAGCAGCTCAATTCTACAGGGGGTATCTAACTATGGCTACACCTTC	CASSSILQGVSNYGYTF
TRBV5-4	TRBJ2-5	-	TRBD2	TGTGCCAGCAGCTTGAGAGTGGGGGGGCAAGAGACCCAGTACTTC	CASSLRVGGQETQYF
TRBV30	TRBJ2-1	few	-	TGTGCCTGGAGCGCCGCAAGTCATAGGTTCTTC	CAWSAASHRFF
TRBV18	TRBJ2-7	-	TRBD1	TGTGCCAGCTCACCAGACAGGGGGAGTTACGAGCAGTACTTC	CASSPDRGSYEQYF
TRBV6-6	TRBJ1-1	once	TRBD1	TGTGCCAGCAGTCCGCTTGGACAGGGGGTTTCGAACACTGAAGCTTTCTTT	CASSPLGQGVSNTEAFF
TRBV25-1	TRBJ2-3	-	-	TGTGCCAGCAGTGAAACAGGGTCTGCAGATACGCAGTATTTT	CASSETGSADTQYF
TRBV6-2/TRBV6-3	TRBJ1-2	-	-	TGTGCCAGCAGTTGGTCGGTCGGGGTCGACTATGGCTACACCTTC	CASSWSVGVDYGYTF
TRBV7-2	TRBJ1-6	-	TRBD1	TGTGCCAGCAGCTCTAGACAGGGGGCGGGACCCCTCCACTTT	CASSSRQGAGPLHF
TRBV5-4	TRBJ2-7	few	TRBD1	TGTGCCAGCAGAACCCCCGGGACAGGGCCCTACGAGCAGTACTTC	CASRTPGTGPYEQYF
TRBV10-1	TRBJ2-1	-	TRBD2	TGCGCCAGCAGTGAGTCAGCAGGGGGGACTAGCGGTTACAATGAGCAGTTCTTC	CASSESAGGTSGYNEQFF
TRBV5-1	TRBJ2-1	-	TRBD1	TGCGCCAGCAGCTTGGGGGGACAGGGCATCTCCTACAATGAGCAGTTCTTC	CASSLGGQGISYNEQFF
TRBV6-5	TRBJ1-4	-	TRBD1	TGTGCCAGCAGTTGGGGACAGACGAATGAAAAACTGTTTTTT	CASSWGQTNEKLFF
TRBV5-4	TRBJ2-5	-	-	TGTGCCAGCAGCACAAAGGGGGACGTTGGGGCCCAGTACTTC	CASSTKGDVGAQYF
TRBV4-3	TRBJ2-2	-	TRBD2	TGCGCCAGCAGCCAAGATGATCTCGGGGGGGTTGTGCTGTTTTTT	CASSQDDLGGVVLFF
TRBV5-5	TRBJ2-1	-	TRBD2	TGTGCCAGCAGCCTCACCTTGACTAGCGGGAGAAGCGGTGAGCAGTTCTTC	CASSLTLTSGRSGEQFF
TRBV30	TRBJ1-1	-	-	TGTGCCTGGAGATCCTGGGGCTATGGGATGAACACTGAAGCTTTCTTT	CAWRSWGYGMNTEAFF